This T cell receptor (beta chain) comes out of a study of cytomegalovirus exposure and HLA in healthy donors. Study-wide results and caveats: Previously analyzed data showed that most TCR beta V segments were productive at a frequency of about 87% or about 30%. Later work found that TCR association rates differed between HLA loci; DRB1 had the most and HLA-C the fewest.

CDR3 length: 13 residues. Between the trimmed V and J ends, which lost 1 base and 9 bases, there was a span of 10 bases. Germline V gene sequence: CDR1 MNHNS, CDR2 SASEGT. Though nominally healthy at sampling, donors likely had unrecorded immune exposures. Comments on this clone: The antigen is not known.

PCR primers comprised 60 Vbeta and 13 Jbeta primers. Assay: immunoSEQ multiplex PCR; the TCRdb copy retains only in-frame clones and omits some. The table records around 99,000 clones, roughly 87% of them present only once. What was sequenced was PBMCs. J is TRBJ2-1 and V is TRBV6-1; D is ambiguous. The receptor was derived from a young man in good health and CMV-seropositive. DNA of the CDR3: TGTGCCAGCAGTGAAGGTTTTCGGAGTGAGCAGTTCTTC. Its protein is CASSEGFRSEQFF.